The 19 T cell receptor beta chains reported below all come from one sample, sequenced in a study of cytomegalovirus exposure and HLA in healthy donors. PCR employed 60 Vbeta and 13 Jbeta primers. Assay: immunoSEQ multiplex PCR; the TCRdb copy retains only in-frame clones and omits some. This repertoire shows tens of thousands of clones, about 65% found once; its top ten account for roughly 25%. Sequencing was done on a sample of PBMCs. These receptors originate from a man aged 45-60 years in good health and CMV-seropositive.

The V call is TRBV30, the J call TRBJ1-1, with 9 bases that match TRBD1. Germline V lookup: CDR1 GTSNPN, CDR2 SVGIG (reference sequence). The CDR3 is made up of 11 amino acids. The junction had 4 bases not matched to a gene; V was cut back by 8 bases and J by 6 bases. In DNA form, the CDR3 reads TGTGCCCGACAGGGGGGGGCTGAAGCTTTCTTT. Its translation is CARQGGAEAFF.

The chain joins TRBV14 to TRBJ2-2, with 14 bases that match TRBD2. The ends lost 8 bases at V and 3 bases at J; junction bases unmatched: 8. The germline V gene encodes CDR1 SGHDN and CDR2 FVKESK. This CDR3 comprises 17 residues. The CDR3 loop is CASGLAGGWADTGELFF. CDR3 nucleotides: TGTGCCAGCGGACTAGCGGGAGGCTGGGCGGACACCGGGGAGCTGTTTTTT.

V usage is TRBV27 and J usage is TRBJ1-2, with 8 bases that match TRBD1. The V gene end was trimmed by 3 bases and the J gene end by 8 bases; junction bases not matched to a gene: 2. The CDR3 spans 12 residues. Germline V CDR1 and CDR2: MNHEY, SMNVEV (reference sequence). For the CDR3, the DNA is TGTGCCAGCAGTTTTGCAGGGGGCGGCTACACCTTC. Its translation: CASSFAGGGYTF.

The rearrangement links TRBV30 to TRBJ2-7, with 7 bases lining up with TRBD2. Germline V gene data show CDR1 as GTSNPN and CDR2 as SVGIG (reference sequence). J lost 3 bases, V lost 1 base, and 9 bases had no gene match. The CDR3 contains 15 residues. The CDR3 bases are TGTGCCTGGAGTGGGACGGGGCGGGAGTTCTACGAGCAGTACTTC. This encodes CAWSGTGREFYEQYF.

The CDR3 here is CASSVAGQETQYF. CDR3 DNA: TGTGCCAGCAGCGTAGCCGGCCAAGAGACCCAGTACTTC. V gene TRBV9 combines with J gene TRBJ2-5; D uncertain. V lost 0 bases to trimming and J lost 1 base, with 4 bases between them. The CDR3 totals 13 residues. Germline loops: CDR1 SGDLS, CDR2 YYNGEE.

This rearrangement joins TRBV27 to TRBJ2-7; 11 bases are a match to TRBD2. Germline-derived CDR1 and CDR2 are MNHEY and SMNVEV (reference sequence). The junction had 6 bases not matched to a gene; V was cut back by 5 bases and J by 0 bases. There are 16 residues in the CDR3. For the CDR3, the DNA is TGTGCCAGCAGTCCGACTAGCGGGGCTATCTCCTACGAGCAGTACTTC. Translating gives CASSPTSGAISYEQYF.

The chain combines TRBV27 with TRBJ2-5; 10 positions agree with TRBD2. The V and J ends lost 3 bases and 4 bases, in that order; junction bases with no gene match: 8. CDR1 MNHEY and CDR2 SMNVEV come from the germline V gene (reference sequence). This CDR3 spans 16 amino acids. CDR3 region: CASSFLNSGGRETQYF. The CDR3 coding sequence is TGTGCCAGCAGTTTCCTCAATAGCGGGGGGAGAGAGACCCAGTACTTC.

The chain employs TRBV6-1 and TRBJ2-1, with a weak D call TRBD2 (5 bases). The CDR3 spans 13 residues. The germline V gene has CDR1 MNHNS and CDR2 SASEGT. Trimming pared 5 bases from V and 9 bases from J, leaving 14 bases between. Written as DNA, the CDR3 is TGTGCCAGCAGTATACAGCCCGGAGGTGAGCAGTTCTTC. Amino acid sequence: CASSIQPGGEQFF.

The rearrangement uses TRBV30 and TRBJ1-1; D unresolved. This CDR3 is built from 12 residues. Germline lookup yields CDR1 GTSNPN and CDR2 SVGIG (reference sequence). With 4 bases removed from V and 0 bases from J, the gap between germline ends came to 6 bases. CDR3 sequence: CAWTGLNTEAFF. CDR3 nucleotide sequence: TGTGCCTGGACAGGATTGAACACTGAAGCTTTCTTT.

The gene calls are TRBV7-2 and TRBJ1-1; no clear D gene. CDR1 is SGHTA and CDR2 is FQGNSA in the germline V gene. The V gene lost 5 bases and the J gene lost 1 base, with 17 bases spanning the gap. The CDR3 totals 16 residues. Here the CDR3 reads CASSGPGSSSNTEAFF. As DNA, the CDR3 is TGTGCCAGCAGCGGCCCCGGGAGCTCTTCGAACACTGAAGCTTTCTTT.

The chain couples TRBV19 to TRBJ1-1; 7 bases match TRBD1. Germline values: CDR1 LNHDA, CDR2 SQIVND (reference sequence). Trimming cost V 7 bases and J 0 bases; bases outside gene matches: 11. The CDR3 has 16 amino acids. DNA of the CDR3: TGTGCCAGTATCAACTCCGACAGGGCGTTGAACACTGAAGCTTTCTTT. Translating gives CASINSDRALNTEAFF.

The chain couples TRBV7-6 to TRBJ1-6; tentatively, D is TRBD1 (5 bases). The CDR3 length is 16 residues. Germline CDR1 SGHVS, CDR2 FNYEAQ. Trimming took off 1 base at V and 5 bases at J, with 12 bases between the two ends. The CDR3 loop is CASSLGVGPNNSPLHF. As DNA, the CDR3 is TGTGCCAGCAGCTTAGGGGTGGGGCCAAATAATTCACCCCTCCACTTT.

This clone has only a few counts. J is TRBJ2-3 and V is TRBV5-1; D remains unclear. Trimming removed 4 bases from V and 2 bases from J, with 14 bases in between. The CDR3 sequence is 15 residues long. Per germline, CDR1 SGHRS and CDR2 YFSETQ. This CDR3 is CASSRIDKSTDTQYF. The CDR3 nucleotides are TGCGCCAGCAGCAGGATTGACAAGTCCACAGATACGCAGTATTTT.

As DNA, the CDR3 is TGTGCCAGCAGTGAATGGGAGGGGGGCGTCGGGGAGCTGTTTTTT. Translation: CASSEWEGGVGELFF. The chain joins TRBV6-1 to TRBJ2-2, with a tentative D call TRBD2 (7 bases). This CDR3 spans 15 amino acids. Trimming left V 2 bases short and J 7 bases short, with 14 bases between. Germline assignment: CDR1 MNHNS and CDR2 SASEGT.

The CDR3 DNA reads as TGCGCCAGCAGCTTGGCCCGAAGGGGCTACGAGCAGTACTTC. Protein sequence: CASSLARRGYEQYF. V and J are TRBV5-1 and TRBJ2-7; TRBD1 is a possible D gene (5 bases). Germline V gene lookup returns CDR1 SGHRS and CDR2 YFSETQ. This CDR3 comprises 14 residues. Trimming removed 0 bases from V and 3 bases from J, with 10 bases in between.

This clone was seen only a few times. V is TRBV27 and J is TRBJ2-7, with 8 bases aligning to TRBD2. The V and J ends lost 7 bases and 0 bases, in that order; junction bases with no gene match: 5. The CDR3 runs to 14 residues. Germline CDR1 is MNHEY and CDR2 is SMNVEV (reference sequence). The CDR3 sequence: CASTMTSASYEQYF. The CDR3 bases are TGTGCCAGCACCATGACTAGCGCCTCCTACGAGCAGTACTTC.

The genes are TRBV5-1 and TRBJ1-2, with no clear D. Per germline, CDR1 SGHRS and CDR2 YFSETQ. The V end was cut by 5 bases, the J end by 4 bases, with 12 bases between. This CDR3 contains 13 residues. The DNA of the CDR3 is TGCGCCAGCAGAGCGATCGGATCCTATGGCTACACCTTC. It codes for CASRAIGSYGYTF.

The chain is built from TRBV10-3 and TRBJ2-1; 14 bases agree with TRBD2. Germline V gene lookup returns CDR1 ENHRY and CDR2 SYGVKD. This CDR3 region has 18 residues. V gave up 0 bases and J gave up 6 bases; unmatched junction bases: 7. CDR3 sequence reads: CAISESIGLAGGVNEQFF. CDR3 DNA sequence: TGTGCCATCAGTGAGTCTATAGGACTAGCGGGGGGTGTCAATGAGCAGTTCTTC.

The chain recombines TRBV7-6 with TRBJ2-2; 9 nucleotides match TRBD1. CDR3 length equals 15 residues. Per germline, CDR1 SGHVS and CDR2 FNYEAQ. V trimming: 1 base; J trimming: 5 bases; junction bases outside the gene matches: 2. Here the CDR3 DNA reads TGTGCCAGCAGCTTAGGGACAGGGGAGACCGGGGAGCTGTTTTTT. Its translation is CASSLGTGETGELFF.